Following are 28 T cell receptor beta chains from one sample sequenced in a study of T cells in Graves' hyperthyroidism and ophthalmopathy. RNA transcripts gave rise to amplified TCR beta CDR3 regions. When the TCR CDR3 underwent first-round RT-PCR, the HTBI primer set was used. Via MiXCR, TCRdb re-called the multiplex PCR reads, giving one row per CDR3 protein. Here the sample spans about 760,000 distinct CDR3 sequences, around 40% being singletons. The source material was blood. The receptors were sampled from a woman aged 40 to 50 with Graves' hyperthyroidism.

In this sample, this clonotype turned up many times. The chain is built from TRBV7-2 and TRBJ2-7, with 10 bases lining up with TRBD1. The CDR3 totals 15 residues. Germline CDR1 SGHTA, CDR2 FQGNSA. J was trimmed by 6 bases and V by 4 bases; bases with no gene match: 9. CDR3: CASSSGTGAAREQYF. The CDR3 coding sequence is TGTGCCAGCAGCTCCGGGACAGGGGCGGCCCGCGAGCAGTACTTC.

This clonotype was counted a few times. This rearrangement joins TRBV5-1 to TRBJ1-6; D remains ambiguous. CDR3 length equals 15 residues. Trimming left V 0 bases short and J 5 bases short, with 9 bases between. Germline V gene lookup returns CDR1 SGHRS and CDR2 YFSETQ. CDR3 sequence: CASSLVVGDNSPLHF. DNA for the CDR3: TGCGCCAGCAGCTTGGTCGTCGGCGATAATTCACCCCTCCACTTT.

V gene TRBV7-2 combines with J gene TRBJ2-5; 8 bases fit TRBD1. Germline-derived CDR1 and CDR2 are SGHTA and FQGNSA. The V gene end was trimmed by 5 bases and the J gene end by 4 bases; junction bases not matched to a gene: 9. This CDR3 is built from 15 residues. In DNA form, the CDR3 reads TGTGCCAGCAGCCAAGACGGGACAGGCGTAGAGACCCAGTACTTC. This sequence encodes CASSQDGTGVETQYF.

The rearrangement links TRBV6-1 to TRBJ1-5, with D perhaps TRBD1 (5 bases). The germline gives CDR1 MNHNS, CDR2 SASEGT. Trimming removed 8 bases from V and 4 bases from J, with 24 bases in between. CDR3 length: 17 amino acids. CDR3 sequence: CASAAQRRGPLNQPQHF. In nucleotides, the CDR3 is TGTGCCAGCGCTGCCCAACGTCGGGGACCATTGAATCAGCCCCAGCATTTT.

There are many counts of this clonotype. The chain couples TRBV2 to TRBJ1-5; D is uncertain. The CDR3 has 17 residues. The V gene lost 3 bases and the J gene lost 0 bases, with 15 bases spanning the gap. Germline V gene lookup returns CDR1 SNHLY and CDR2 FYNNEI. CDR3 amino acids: CASSDGLLGYSNQPQHF. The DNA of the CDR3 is TGTGCCAGCAGTGACGGGTTATTGGGGTATAGCAATCAGCCCCAGCATTTT.

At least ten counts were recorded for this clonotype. The CDR3 DNA follows: TGCAGTGCTTATTCCCCCACCAAGAACACTGAAGCTTTCTTT. This translates into CSAYSPTKNTEAFF. The chain links TRBV20-1 to TRBJ1-1, with unresolved D. With 5 bases removed from V and 1 base from J, the gap between germline ends came to 14 bases. Germline loops: CDR1 DFQATT, CDR2 SNEGSKA (reference sequence). The CDR3 has 14 amino acids.

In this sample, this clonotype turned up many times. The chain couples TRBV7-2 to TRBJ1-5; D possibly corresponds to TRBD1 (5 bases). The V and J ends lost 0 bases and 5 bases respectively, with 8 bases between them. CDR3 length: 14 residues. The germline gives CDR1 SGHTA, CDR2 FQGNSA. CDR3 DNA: TGTGCCAGCAGCTTAGCGCAGGGTTATCAGCCCCAGCATTTT. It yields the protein CASSLAQGYQPQHF.

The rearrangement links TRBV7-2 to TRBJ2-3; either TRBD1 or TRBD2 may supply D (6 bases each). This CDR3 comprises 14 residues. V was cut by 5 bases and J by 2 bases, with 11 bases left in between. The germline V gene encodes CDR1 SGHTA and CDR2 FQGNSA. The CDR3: CASSRGGYTDTQYF. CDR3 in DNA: TGTGCCAGCAGCCGAGGGGGGTACACAGATACGCAGTATTTT. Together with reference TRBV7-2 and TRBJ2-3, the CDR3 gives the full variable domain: GAGVSQSPSNKVTEKGKDVELRCDPISGHTALYWYRQSLGQGLEFLIYFQGNSAPDKSGLPSDRFSAERTGGSVSTLTIQRTQQEDSAVYLCASSRGGYTDTQYFGPGTRLTVL.

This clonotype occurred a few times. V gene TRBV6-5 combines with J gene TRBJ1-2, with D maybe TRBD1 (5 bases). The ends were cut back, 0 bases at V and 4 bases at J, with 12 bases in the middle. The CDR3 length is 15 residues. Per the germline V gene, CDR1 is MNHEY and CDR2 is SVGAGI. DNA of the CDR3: TGTGCCAGCAGTTACTCGAACCAGGGTCTCTATGGCTACACCTTC. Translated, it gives CASSYSNQGLYGYTF.

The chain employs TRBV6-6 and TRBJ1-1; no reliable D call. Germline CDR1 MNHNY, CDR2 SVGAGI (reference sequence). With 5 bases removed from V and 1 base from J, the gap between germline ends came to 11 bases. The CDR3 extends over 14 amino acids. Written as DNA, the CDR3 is TGTGCCAGCAGTCCCCGAGTGAGGAACACTGAAGCTTTCTTT. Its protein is CASSPRVRNTEAFF.

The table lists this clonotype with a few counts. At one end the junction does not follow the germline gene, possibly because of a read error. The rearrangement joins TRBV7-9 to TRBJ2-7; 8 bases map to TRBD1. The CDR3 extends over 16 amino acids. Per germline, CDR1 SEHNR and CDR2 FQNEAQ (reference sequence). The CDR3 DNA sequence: TGTGCCAGCAGCGTAGCGTCAGGGGGCTTCTTGTACGAGCAGTACTTC. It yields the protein CASSVASGGFLYEQYF.

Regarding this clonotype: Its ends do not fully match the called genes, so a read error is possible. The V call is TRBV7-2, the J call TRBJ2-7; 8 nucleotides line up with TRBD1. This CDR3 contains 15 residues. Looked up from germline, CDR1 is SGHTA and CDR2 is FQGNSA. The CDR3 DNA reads TGCGCCAGCAGCCAAGCCCGACAGGGGATCTACGAGCAGTACTTC. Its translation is CASSQARQGIYEQYF.

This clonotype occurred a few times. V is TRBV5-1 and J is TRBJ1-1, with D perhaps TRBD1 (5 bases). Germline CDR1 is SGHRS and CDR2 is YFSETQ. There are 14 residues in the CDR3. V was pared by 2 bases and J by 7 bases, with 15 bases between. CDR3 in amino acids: CASSLEWGGGEAFF. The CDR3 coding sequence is TGCGCCAGCAGCTTAGAGTGGGGTGGGGGTGAAGCTTTCTTT.

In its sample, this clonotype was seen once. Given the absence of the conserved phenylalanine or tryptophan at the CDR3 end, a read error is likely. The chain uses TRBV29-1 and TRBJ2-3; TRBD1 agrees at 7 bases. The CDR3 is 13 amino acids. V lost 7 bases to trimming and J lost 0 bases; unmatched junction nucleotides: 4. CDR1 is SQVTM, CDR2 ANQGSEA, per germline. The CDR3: CSAKQGSTDTQYL. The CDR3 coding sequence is TGCAGCGCCAAACAGGGGAGCACAGATACGCAGTATCTT.

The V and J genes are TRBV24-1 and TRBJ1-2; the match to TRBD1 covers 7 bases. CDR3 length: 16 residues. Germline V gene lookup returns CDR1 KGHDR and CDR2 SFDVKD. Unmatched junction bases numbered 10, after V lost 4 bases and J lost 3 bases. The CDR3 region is CATSETGREQDYGYTF. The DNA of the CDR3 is TGTGCCACCAGTGAGACAGGGCGAGAGCAGGACTATGGCTACACCTTC.

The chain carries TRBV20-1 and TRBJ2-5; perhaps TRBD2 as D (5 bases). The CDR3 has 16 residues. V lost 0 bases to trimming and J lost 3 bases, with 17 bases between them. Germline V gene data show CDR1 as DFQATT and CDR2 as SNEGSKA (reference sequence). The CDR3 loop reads CSARDLQRTGKETQYF. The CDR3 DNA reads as TGCAGTGCTAGAGATTTGCAGCGGACGGGGAAAGAGACCCAGTACTTC.

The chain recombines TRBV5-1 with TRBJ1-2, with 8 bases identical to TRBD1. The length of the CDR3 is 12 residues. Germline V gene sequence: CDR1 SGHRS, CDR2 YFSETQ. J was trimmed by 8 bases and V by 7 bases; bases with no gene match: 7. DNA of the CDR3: TGCGCCAGCGGGAGACAGGGGAGCGGCTACACCTTC. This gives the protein CASGRQGSGYTF.

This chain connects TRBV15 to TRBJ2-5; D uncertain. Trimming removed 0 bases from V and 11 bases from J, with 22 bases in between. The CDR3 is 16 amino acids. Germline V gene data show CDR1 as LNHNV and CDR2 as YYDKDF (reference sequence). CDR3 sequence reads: CATSRDGRQITDTQYF. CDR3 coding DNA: TGTGCCACCAGCAGAGATGGGCGGCAGATCACAGATACGCAGTACTTC.

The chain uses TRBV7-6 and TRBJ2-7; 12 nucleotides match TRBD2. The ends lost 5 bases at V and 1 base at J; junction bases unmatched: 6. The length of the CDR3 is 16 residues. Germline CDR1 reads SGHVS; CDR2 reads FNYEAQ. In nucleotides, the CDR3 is TGTGCCAGCAGCAACCTAGCGGGGGGGTTTTCCTACGAGCAGTACTTC. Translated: CASSNLAGGFSYEQYF.

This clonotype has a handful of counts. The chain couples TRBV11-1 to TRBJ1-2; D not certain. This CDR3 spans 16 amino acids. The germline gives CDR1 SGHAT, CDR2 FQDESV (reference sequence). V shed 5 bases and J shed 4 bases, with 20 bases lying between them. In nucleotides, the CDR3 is TGTGCCAGCAGCCCCGGGTGGGCCTTGGGAAGCTATGGCTACACCTTC. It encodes CASSPGWALGSYGYTF.

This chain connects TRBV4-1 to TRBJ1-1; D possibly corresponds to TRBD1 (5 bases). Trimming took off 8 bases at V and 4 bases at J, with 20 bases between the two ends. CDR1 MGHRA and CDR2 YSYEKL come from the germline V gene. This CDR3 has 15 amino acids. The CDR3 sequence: CASQQGEGLVTEAFF. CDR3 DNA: TGCGCCAGCCAACAAGGGGAAGGGTTGGTCACTGAAGCTTTCTTT.

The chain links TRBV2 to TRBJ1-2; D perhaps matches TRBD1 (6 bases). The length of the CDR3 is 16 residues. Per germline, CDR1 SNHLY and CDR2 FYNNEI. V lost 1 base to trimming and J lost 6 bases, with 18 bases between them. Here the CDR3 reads CASSEERGGAHNGYTF. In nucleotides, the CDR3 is TGTGCCAGCAGTGAAGAGAGGGGGGGGGCGCATAATGGCTACACCTTC.

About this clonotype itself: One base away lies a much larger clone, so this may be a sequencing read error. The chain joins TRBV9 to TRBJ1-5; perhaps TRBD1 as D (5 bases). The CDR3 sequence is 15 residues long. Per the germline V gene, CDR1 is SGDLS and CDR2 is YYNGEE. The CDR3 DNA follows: TGTGCCAGCAGCGTAGACGGGGGGATCAATCAGCCCCGGCATTTT. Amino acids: CASSVDGGINQPRHF.

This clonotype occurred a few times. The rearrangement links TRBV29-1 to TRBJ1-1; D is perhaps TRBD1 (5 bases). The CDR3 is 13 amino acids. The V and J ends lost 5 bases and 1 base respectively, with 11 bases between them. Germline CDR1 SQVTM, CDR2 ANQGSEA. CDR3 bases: TGCAGCGTTCTCGCTACAGGGAACACTGAAGCTTTCTTT. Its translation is CSVLATGNTEAFF.

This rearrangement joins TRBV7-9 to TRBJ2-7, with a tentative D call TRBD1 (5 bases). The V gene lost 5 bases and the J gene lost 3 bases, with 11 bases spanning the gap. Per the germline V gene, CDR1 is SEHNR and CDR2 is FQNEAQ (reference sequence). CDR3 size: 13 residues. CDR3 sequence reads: CASSGALYYEQYF. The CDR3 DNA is TGTGCCAGCAGCGGGGCGCTTTACTACGAGCAGTACTTC.

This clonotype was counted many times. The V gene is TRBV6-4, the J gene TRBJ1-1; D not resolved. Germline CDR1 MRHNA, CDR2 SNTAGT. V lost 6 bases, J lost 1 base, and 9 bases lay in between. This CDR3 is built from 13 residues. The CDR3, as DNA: TGTGCCAGCAGAGCGTACGCGAACACTGAAGCTTTCTTT. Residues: CASRAYANTEAFF.

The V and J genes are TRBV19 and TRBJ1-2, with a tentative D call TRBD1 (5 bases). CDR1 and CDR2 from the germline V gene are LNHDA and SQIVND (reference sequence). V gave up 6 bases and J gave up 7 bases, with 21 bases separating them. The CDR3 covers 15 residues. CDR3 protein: CASRSTPGTGSGYTF. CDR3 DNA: TGTGCCAGTAGATCCACCCCCGGGACCGGATCTGGCTACACCTTC.

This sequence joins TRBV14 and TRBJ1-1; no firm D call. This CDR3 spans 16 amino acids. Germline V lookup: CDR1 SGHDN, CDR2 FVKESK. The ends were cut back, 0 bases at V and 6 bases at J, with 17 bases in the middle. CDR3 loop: CASSQEIGRGFAEAFF. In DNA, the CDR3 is TGTGCCAGCAGCCAAGAGATCGGTCGTGGTTTCGCTGAAGCTTTCTTT.